The TCR beta chain described here comes from a study of blood T cells in healthy people across ages. The study's findings and limits: The diversity estimates, figures obtained from one million T cells, were considered underestimates.

It was with a sample-barcoded 5' primer and a J-beta primer mix that a second PCR of roughly 6 to 12 cycles was run. A template-switch adaptor that had 12 random nucleotides put a tag on each cDNA molecule. TCRdb fed the 5' RACE reads into MiXCR, producing one record per CDR3 protein. The data contain around 690,000 distinct CDR3 sequences, under 70% of them seen just once; the ten biggest clones take up approximately 37%. With regard to this clonotype: Antigen specificity is unknown. One end of the junction varies from germline; a read error may be responsible.

There are 11 residues in the CDR3. CDR1 and CDR2 (germline): LGHDT, YNNKEL (reference sequence). The receptor was isolated from a man aged 55 to 70 in good health. The genes are TRBV3-1 and TRBJ1-2; D call uncertain. Source material: blood. In nucleotides, the CDR3 is TGTGCCAGCAGCCTCAACTGTGGCTACACCTTC. The encoded protein is CASSLNCGYTF.